This T cell receptor beta chain was profiled in a study of vaccination and CD4 T cells after COVID-19. In its sample, this clonotype was seen a few times. The antigen remains undetermined. Germline CDR1 reads MNHEY; CDR2 reads SMNVEV (reference sequence). The CDR3 covers 14 residues. V lost 4 bases to trimming and J lost 6 bases, with 13 bases between them. Treatment described: approximately nine-day PBMC culture with coronavirus spike peptide pools or control peptides (ViraFEST assay). Once obtained from cultured CD4+ T cells, the DNA was sequenced using the Oncomine TCR Beta short-read assay. TCRdb fed the PCR reads into MiXCR, producing one record per CDR3 protein. The top ten hold 10% of the sample, which has fewer than 15,000 distinct CDR3 sequences, around 38% seen once.

The genes are TRBV27 and TRBJ2-1; D remains ambiguous. Sequencing input: CD4+ T cells from blood, cultured in vitro. This TCR was sampled from a human donor who had recovered from COVID-19. The CDR3 nucleotides read TGTGCCAGCAGTTACCAAACTAATCGCAATGAGCAGTTCTTC. Residues: CASSYQTNRNEQFF.